The 7 T cell receptor beta chains listed next were all sequenced from one sample in a study of tissue T cells after allogeneic stem cell transplantation. Sequenced by immunoSEQ multiplex PCR; TCRdb stores in-frame clones only, minus some. The sample consists of some 7,000 clones, around 72% of them appearing once. Sequencing used skin, obtained at autopsy. These receptors originate from a male patient of 60 years or more with steroid-refractory graft-versus-host disease after an allogeneic stem cell transplant. Part of the T cells may come from the graft donor.

V is TRBV7-9 and J is TRBJ1-2, with TRBD1 matching 7 bases. Germline CDR1 is SEHNR and CDR2 is FQNEAQ (reference sequence). The CDR3 loop spans 16 amino acids. Trimming removed 3 bases from V and 8 bases from J; junction bases left unmatched: 15. The CDR3 coding sequence is TGTGCCAGCAGCTTTCAGGGGACAGTGGACAATCAGGGCTACACCTTC. Translation: CASSFQGTVDNQGYTF.

This clone qualifies as large. The gene calls are TRBV4-1 and TRBJ1-2, with D unresolved. Germline values: CDR1 MGHRA, CDR2 YSYEKL. The CDR3 runs to 14 residues. V shed 2 bases and J shed 3 bases, with 10 bases lying between them. In DNA form, the CDR3 reads TGCGCCAGCAGCCAAAGCGTGGCCTACTATGGCTACACCTTC. Translation: CASSQSVAYYGYTF.

The chain is built from TRBV4-2 and TRBJ2-3, with D tentatively TRBD2 (7 bases). Germline assignment: CDR1 LGHNA and CDR2 YNFKEQ. Trimming shortened V by 6 bases and J by 0 bases, and 25 bases separated the two germline ends. The CDR3 extends over 19 amino acids. The CDR3 bases are TGTGCCAGCAGTAAAGTTGGGCGGGGGCCCGGGGGGAGCACAGATACGCAGTATTTT. This sequence encodes CASSKVGRGPGGSTDTQYF.

This chain connects TRBV18 to TRBJ2-5; no definite D call. The CDR3 loop spans 14 amino acids. Germline loops: CDR1 KGHSH, CDR2 LQKENI. The V end lost 3 bases, the J end lost 2 bases, and 10 bases lay between the germline ends. This CDR3 reads CASSPTGSQETQYF. The CDR3 coding sequence is TGTGCCAGCTCACCTACTGGATCACAAGAGACCCAGTACTTC.

The chain has TRBV10-1 and TRBJ2-5, with D possibly being TRBD2 (6 bases). The CDR3 sequence is 16 residues long. Trimming took 5 bases from V and 2 from J, leaving 18 bases between them. Looked up from germline, CDR1 is WNHNN and CDR2 is SYGVQD (reference sequence). The CDR3 spells CASSSSAVEGQETQYF. For the CDR3, the DNA is TGCGCCAGCAGTTCCTCAGCGGTGGAGGGGCAAGAGACCCAGTACTTC.

The V gene is TRBV19, the J gene TRBJ1-2, with no clear D. The CDR3 consists of 13 residues. Germline V CDR1 and CDR2: LNHDA, SQIVND (reference sequence). The V end lost 5 bases, the J end lost 5 bases, and 12 bases lay between the germline ends. Here the CDR3 reads CASSRPATYGYTF. The DNA for the CDR3 is TGTGCCAGTAGTCGCCCAGCGACTTATGGCTACACCTTC.

Only a few counts were recorded for this clone. The CDR3 nucleotides read TGTGCCAGCAGCTACACCCAGGTTCTGGACAGGGTGGAGACCCAGTACTTC. It specifies CASSYTQVLDRVETQYF. The V and J genes are TRBV7-8 and TRBJ2-5; 8 bases match TRBD1. This CDR3 is built from 17 residues. Germline V CDR1 and CDR2: SGHVS, FQNEAQ. V was pared by 4 bases and J by 5 bases, with 15 bases of the junction left unmatched.